The present entry profiles one T cell receptor beta chain with its context. Its antigen is not identified. The data belong to a study of T cell responses to AZD1222 COVID-19 vaccine. Whole-study results and caveats: Only a handful of people who got AZD1222 tested seropositive at baseline. Possibly, clonal diversity was underestimated; donors were largely white British and included more females. Mapped onto spike, vaccine-associated CD4 TCRs spanned it and were dominant at 160-218 and 743-854. Unmutated variant regions reportedly attract nearly half of all spike-specific TCRs.

Libraries were prepared by immunoSEQ multiplex PCR; TCRdb keeps only in-frame clonotypes and omits some of them. This sample has around 100,000 clones; around nine tenths occur once, and the top ten carry approximately 3%. CDR3 length: 15 residues. Deletions cut 2 bases from V and 1 base from J, with 14 bases between. Germline lookup yields CDR1 GTSNPN and CDR2 SVGIG (reference sequence). Sequenced here: peripheral blood, sampled 28 days after the second dose of the MenACWY control vaccine. This receptor was taken from an adult who received the MenACWY meningococcal vaccine as a control. This chain links TRBV30 with TRBJ2-5; a weak D match, TRBD2 (6 bases). The CDR3 bases are TGTGCCTGGAGTAGGTTAGGAGGGCGCCAAGAGACCCAGTACTTC. Residues: CAWSRLGGRQETQYF.